Below, one TCR beta chain is given with its context. This CDR3 spans 14 amino acids. V was pared by 5 bases and J by 8 bases, with 18 bases between. The germline V gene has CDR1 SGHTA and CDR2 FQGTGA. This record comes from a study of blood T cell repertoires in COVID-19. On the study more broadly: Whether acute or convalescent, the COVID-19 samples came from the United States, Italy and Spain. The analysed material was cDNA or gDNA that came from T cells, B-cell-depleted T cells, or PBMCs.

Assay used: immunoSEQ multiplex PCR; TCRdb lists only in-frame clones, some missing. The repertoire holds around 120,000 clones, with 70% to 85% as singletons. Sequences were obtained from peripheral blood. This TCR was recovered from a man aged 70-80 years with active or convalescent COVID-19. The chain carries TRBV7-3 and TRBJ1-2, with D tentatively TRBD1 (5 bases). Written as DNA, the CDR3 is TGTGCCAGCAGCCCCCGTGAAGGGGCCCTGGGCTACACCTTC. This encodes CASSPREGALGYTF.